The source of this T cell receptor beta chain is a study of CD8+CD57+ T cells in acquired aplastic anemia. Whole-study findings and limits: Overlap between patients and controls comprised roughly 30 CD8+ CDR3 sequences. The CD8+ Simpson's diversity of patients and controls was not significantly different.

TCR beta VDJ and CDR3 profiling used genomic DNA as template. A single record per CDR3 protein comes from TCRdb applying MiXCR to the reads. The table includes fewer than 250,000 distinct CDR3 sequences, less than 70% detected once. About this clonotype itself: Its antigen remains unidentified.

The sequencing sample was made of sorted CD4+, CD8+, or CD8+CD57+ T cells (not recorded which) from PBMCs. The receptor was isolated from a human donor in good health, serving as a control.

CDR3 nucleotide sequence: TGCGCCAGCGGTGGAACAGCGTATAATTCACCCCTCCACTTT. Protein: CASGGTAYNSPLHF. The chain employs TRBV10-1 and TRBJ1-6; D is undetermined. Trimming pared 8 bases from V and 4 bases from J, leaving 12 bases between. Looked up from germline, CDR1 is WNHNN and CDR2 is SYGVQD (reference sequence). This CDR3 is built from 14 residues.